The rows below give T cell receptor beta chains drawn from one sample of a study of OX40 agonist ivuxolimab in advanced cancers. Profiling relied on immunoSEQ multiplex PCR, and the TCRdb table lists in-frame clones only, not all of them. The sample yields under 40,000 clones, roughly nine tenths seen once. The sequenced sample was CD4+ or CD8+ T cells sorted from blood, obtained in a trial of the OX40 agonist ivuxolimab. Receptor source: an adult with an advanced solid tumor such as melanoma, head and neck, liver or kidney cancer. The CDR3 runs from the conserved cysteine through the conserved F or W. A D gene is named only where the DNA matches it firmly. Rows give clone size only sometimes, using once, few, many, or a class for an expanded clone.

TRBJ1-1 - TRBV6-5 TRBD1 CASRRQGGNTEAFF TGTGCCAGCAGAAGACAGGGAGGGAACACTGAAGCTTTCTTT
TRBJ2-7 once TRBV27 - CASSLSGWGGPSSEQYF TGTGCCAGCAGTTTATCGGGGTGGGGGGGGCCGAGTTCAGAGCAGTACTTC
TRBJ1-3 - TRBV5-1 - CASSTQGTGNTIYF TGCGCCAGCAGCACACAGGGAACTGGAAACACCATATATTTT
TRBJ1-6 - TRBV18 TRBD1 CASSPLSGQPSSYNSPLHF TGTGCCAGCTCACCTCTCTCGGGACAGCCCAGCTCCTATAATTCACCCCTCCACTTT
TRBJ2-3 - TRBV6-6 TRBD2 CASTPGLAGGPDTQYF TGTGCCAGCACCCCGGGACTAGCGGGGGGGCCAGATACGCAGTATTTT
TRBJ1-1 - TRBV27 TRBD1 CASSVDRGRVSKEAFF TGTGCCAGCAGTGTCGACAGGGGGCGTGTATCCAAAGAAGCTTTCTTT
TRBJ1-2 - TRBV28 - CASSTSRGLYGYTF TGTGCCAGCAGTACCTCCCGGGGCCTCTATGGCTACACCTTC
TRBJ2-3 - TRBV2 TRBD2 CASSELVRGDRNTDTQYF TGTGCCAGCAGTGAACTTGTTCGGGGGGATCGTAACACAGATACGCAGTATTTT
TRBJ1-1 - TRBV6-6 - CASSYRANTEAFF TGTGCCAGCAGTTACAGGGCGAACACTGAAGCTTTCTTT
TRBJ1-1 - TRBV11-3 - CASSHGGGTEAFF TGTGCCAGCAGCCACGGCGGAGGGACTGAAGCTTTCTTT
TRBJ2-3 - TRBV27 - CASSWGRSTDTQYF TGTGCCAGCAGTTGGGGTCGATCCACAGATACGCAGTATTTT
TRBJ2-2 - TRBV7-3 - CASSLSNSGGELFF TGTGCCAGCAGCTTAAGCAATTCGGGCGGGGAGCTGTTTTTT
TRBJ2-1 - TRBV25-1 - CASSEAIGPYNEQFF TGTGCCAGCAGTGAGGCCATAGGCCCCTACAATGAGCAGTTCTTC
TRBJ2-3 - TRBV29-1 TRBD2 CSVRTSGHSTDTQYF TGCAGCGTGAGGACTAGCGGACATAGCACAGATACGCAGTATTTT
TRBJ2-5 - TRBV9 TRBD2 CASSVTPLAEQETQYF TGTGCCAGCAGCGTAACCCCACTAGCGGAGCAAGAGACCCAGTACTTC
TRBJ2-7 - TRBV18 - CASSPQGGAQSSYEQYF TGTGCCAGCTCACCGCAAGGAGGGGCGCAAAGCTCCTACGAGCAGTACTTC
TRBJ1-2 - TRBV29-1 - CSVEINYGYTF TGCAGCGTTGAGATTAACTATGGCTACACCTTC
TRBJ2-3 - TRBV9 TRBD2 CASSVSSGRGTDTQYF TGTGCCAGCAGCGTATCCAGCGGGAGAGGCACAGATACGCAGTATTTT
TRBJ1-2 - TRBV5-1 - CASSLSGPWSGYTF TGCGCCAGCAGCTTGTCAGGGCCTTGGAGTGGCTACACCTTC
TRBJ2-3 once TRBV19 TRBD1 CAIGGQGKDTQYF TGTGCCATAGGGGGACAGGGCAAGGATACGCAGTATTTT
TRBJ2-3 - TRBV30 TRBD1 CAFRTGIIDTQYF TGTGCCTTCCGGACAGGGATTATAGATACGCAGTATTTT
TRBJ2-7 - TRBV6-1 - CAGSGGGKPYEQYF TGTGCCGGCAGTGGCGGAGGCAAGCCATACGAGCAGTACTTC
TRBJ1-2 - TRBV9 - CASSAGAGDYGYTF TGTGCCAGCAGCGCTGGGGCAGGGGACTATGGCTACACCTTC
TRBJ1-4 once TRBV19 - CASSNLYKINEKLFF TGTGCCAGTAGTAATTTGTACAAGATAAATGAAAAACTGTTTTTT
TRBJ2-2 - TRBV5-1 - CASSLGGPIGELFF TGCGCCAGCAGCTTGGGGGGACCGATCGGGGAGCTGTTTTTT
TRBJ2-5 - TRBV4-3 - CASSQELGRAETQYF TGCGCCAGCAGCCAAGAACTAGGGCGGGCGGAGACCCAGTACTTC
TRBJ2-7 - TRBV7-2 - CASSPRSSYEQYF TGTGCCAGCAGCCCCCGGTCCTCCTACGAGCAGTACTTC
TRBJ2-3 - TRBV5-6 TRBD1 CASSLYGQGAMTDTDTQYF TGTGCCAGCAGCTTGTACGGACAGGGGGCTATGACTGACACAGATACGCAGTATTTT
TRBJ2-1 - TRBV2 TRBD1 CASSADLGTGREFF TGTGCCAGCAGCGCGGACTTGGGGACAGGGAGAGAGTTCTTC
TRBJ2-7 - TRBV7-2 - CASSRPRSGLHYEQYF TGTGCCAGCAGCCGCCCCCGGAGCGGGCTCCACTACGAGCAGTACTTC
TRBJ1-1 - TRBV25-1 - CASNGFDEAFF TGTGCCAGCAACGGATTCGATGAAGCTTTCTTT
TRBJ2-1 - TRBV28 - CASSPPTGNEQFF TGTGCCAGCAGTCCTCCTACAGGTAATGAGCAGTTCTTC
TRBJ2-7 - TRBV5-4 TRBD1 CASSLGGTGGYEQYF TGTGCCAGCAGCTTGGGAGGGACAGGCGGCTACGAGCAGTACTTC
TRBJ2-6 - TRBV7-2 - CASSLGGSGANVLTF TGTGCCAGCAGCTTAGGGGGTAGTGGGGCCAACGTCCTGACTTTC
TRBJ1-1 once TRBV27 - CASSMNRNTEAFF TGTGCCAGCAGTATGAACAGGAACACTGAAGCTTTCTTT
TRBJ1-4 once TRBV30 - CAWSAIRGALGVEKLFF TGTGCCTGGAGTGCGATCCGAGGGGCACTAGGTGTTGAAAAACTGTTTTTT
TRBJ1-1 - TRBV7-3 - CASSLIPGMNTEAFF TGTGCCAGCAGCTTAATACCGGGTATGAACACTGAAGCTTTCTTT
TRBJ2-7 - TRBV7-9 - CASSRGAEQYF TGTGCCAGCAGCCGAGGCGCCGAGCAGTACTTC
TRBJ2-3 - TRBV11-2 - CASSLVQVTDTQYF TGTGCCAGCAGCTTAGTTCAGGTTACAGATACGCAGTATTTT
TRBJ2-5 - TRBV28 - CASTLRQTQETQYF TGTGCCAGCACCCTACGACAGACTCAAGAGACCCAGTACTTC
TRBJ2-2 - TRBV28 - CASSPTRGTGELFF TGTGCCAGCAGTCCAACAAGGGGCACCGGGGAGCTGTTTTTT
TRBJ2-2 - TRBV5-1 - CASSSPGELFF TGCGCCAGCTCCTCCCCCGGGGAGCTGTTTTTT